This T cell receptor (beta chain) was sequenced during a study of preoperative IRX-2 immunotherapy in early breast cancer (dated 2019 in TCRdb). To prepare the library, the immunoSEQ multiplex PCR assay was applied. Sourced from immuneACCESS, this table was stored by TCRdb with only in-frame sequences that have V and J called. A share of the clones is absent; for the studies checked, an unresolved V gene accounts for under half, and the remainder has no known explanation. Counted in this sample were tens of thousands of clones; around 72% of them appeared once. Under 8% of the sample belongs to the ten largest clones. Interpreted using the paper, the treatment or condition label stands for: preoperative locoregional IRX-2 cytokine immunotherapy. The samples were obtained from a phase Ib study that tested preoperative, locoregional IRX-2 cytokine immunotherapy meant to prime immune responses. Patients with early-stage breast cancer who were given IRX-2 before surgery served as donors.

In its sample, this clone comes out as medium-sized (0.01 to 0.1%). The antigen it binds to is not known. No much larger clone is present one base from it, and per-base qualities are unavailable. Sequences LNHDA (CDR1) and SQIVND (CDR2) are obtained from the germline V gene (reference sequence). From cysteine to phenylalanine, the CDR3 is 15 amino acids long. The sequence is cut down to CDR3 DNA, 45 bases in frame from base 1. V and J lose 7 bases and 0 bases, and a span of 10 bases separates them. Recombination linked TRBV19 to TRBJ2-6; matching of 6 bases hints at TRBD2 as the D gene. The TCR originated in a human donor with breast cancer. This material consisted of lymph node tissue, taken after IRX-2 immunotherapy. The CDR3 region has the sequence CASTGGSSGANVLTF. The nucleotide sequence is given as TGTGCCAGTACTGGAGGGAGCTCTGGGGCCAACGTCCTGACTTTC. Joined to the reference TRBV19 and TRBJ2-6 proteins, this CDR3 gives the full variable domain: DGGITQSPKYLFRKEGQNVTLSCEQNLNHDAMYWYRQDPGQGLRLIYYSQIVNDFQKGDIAEGYSVSREKKESFPLTVTSAQKNPTAFYLCASTGGSSGANVLTFGAGSRLTVL.